These T cell receptor beta chains were read from a single sample in a study of blood T cells in healthy people across ages. TCRdb called the 5' RACE reads again in MiXCR, with one record for every CDR3 protein. The sample includes hundreds of thousands of distinct CDR3 sequences, around two fifths of them seen just once. Sequencing was carried out using blood. The source is a man aged 55 to 70 in good health. Each CDR3 is given with its conserved first and last residue. A D gene is named only where the DNA matches it firmly. Some rows have no size entry. The others give once, few or many, or a class for an expanded clone.

v_call	clone_size	j_call	d_call	cdr3_nt	cdr3_aa
TRBV7-2	NA	TRBJ2-5	NA	TGTGCCAGCAGCTTTAGCACGGAGACCCAGTACTTC	CASSFSTETQYF
TRBV15	NA	TRBJ1-2	TRBD1	TGTGCCACCGCGGGACAGGGGGAGTCGCAAGGCTACACCTTC	CATAGQGESQGYTF
TRBV10-3	NA	TRBJ2-5	TRBD1	TGTGCCATCAGTGAGCCGGGACAGGGGGCCGGAGAGACCCGGTACTTC	CAISEPGQGAGETRYF
TRBV20-1	NA	TRBJ2-7	TRBD2	TGCAGTGCTAGTGACGGGGGGGCCGAGCAGTACTTC	CSASDGGAEQYF
TRBV25-1	NA	TRBJ2-5	TRBD2	TGTGCCAGCAGTCCAGGACTAGCGCCGAGAGAAGAGACCCAGTACTTC	CASSPGLAPREETQYF
TRBV4-1	NA	TRBJ2-7	NA	TGCGCCAGCAGCCAGTCTAGTTTCTACGAGCAGTACTTC	CASSQSSFYEQYF
TRBV29-1	many	TRBJ1-2	NA	TGCAGCGTTTCGGTCGGGCTCTATGGCTACACCTTC	CSVSVGLYGYTF
TRBV19	NA	TRBJ1-2	NA	TGTGCCAGTAGTAGCCCCAGAACGGACAACTATGGCTACACCTTC	CASSSPRTDNYGYTF
TRBV7-2	NA	TRBJ1-6	TRBD1	TGTGCCAGCAGCCTCTCGGGACAGGGCGGATCACCCCTCCACTTT	CASSLSGQGGSPLHF
TRBV6-5	few	TRBJ1-5	TRBD1	TGTGCCAGCAGGGCCGGGACAGGGAGCAATCAGCCCCAGCATTTT	CASRAGTGSNQPQHF
TRBV7-9	NA	TRBJ1-2	NA	TGTGCCAGCAGCCCACGAACAGGGTCGGATGGCTACACCTTC	CASSPRTGSDGYTF
TRBV10-3	NA	TRBJ2-7	TRBD1	TGTGCCATCAGTGAGCGGGACAGGACGGGGTACGAGCAGTACTTC	CAISERDRTGYEQYF
TRBV7-2	NA	TRBJ2-5	NA	TGTGCCAGCAGCTTAGCCTCCCAGGGGATGCGAGAGACCCAGTACTTC	CASSLASQGMRETQYF
TRBV20-1	NA	TRBJ2-2	NA	TGCAGTGCTAATGGGAACACCGGGGAGCTGTTTTTT	CSANGNTGELFF
TRBV25-1	few	TRBJ1-2	NA	TGTGCCAGCAGGGGTATGGCTAACTATGGCTACACCTTC	CASRGMANYGYTF
TRBV20-1	few	TRBJ2-7	NA	TGCAGTGCCCAAAGCGGGCATAGCTCCTACGAGCAGTACTTC	CSAQSGHSSYEQYF
TRBV4-2	NA	TRBJ2-7	NA	TGTGCCAGCAGCCAAGAGGGTGGGGGGGGGCAGGGCTCACCCTACGAGCAGTACTTC	CASSQEGGGGQGSPYEQYF
TRBV12-3/TRBV12-4	few	TRBJ2-1	NA	TGTGCCAGCAGTGCGTATTCAGGTCATCGCAATGAGCAGTTCTTC	CASSAYSGHRNEQFF
TRBV20-1	NA	TRBJ2-3	NA	TGCAGTGCAAGACTAGTGAAACGCACAGATACGCAGTATTTT	CSARLVKRTDTQYF
TRBV3-1	NA	TRBJ2-1	NA	TGTGCCAGCAGCCAAGTCAACGCGGGGTCTGAGCAGTTCTTC	CASSQVNAGSEQFF
TRBV9	few	TRBJ2-1	TRBD2	TGTGCCAGCAGCGGACGGGGGGACTACAATGAGCAGTTCTTC	CASSGRGDYNEQFF
TRBV20-1	NA	TRBJ2-1	TRBD2	TGCAGTCAAACTAGCGGGGGGATTGGTGAGCAGTTCTTC	CSQTSGGIGEQFF